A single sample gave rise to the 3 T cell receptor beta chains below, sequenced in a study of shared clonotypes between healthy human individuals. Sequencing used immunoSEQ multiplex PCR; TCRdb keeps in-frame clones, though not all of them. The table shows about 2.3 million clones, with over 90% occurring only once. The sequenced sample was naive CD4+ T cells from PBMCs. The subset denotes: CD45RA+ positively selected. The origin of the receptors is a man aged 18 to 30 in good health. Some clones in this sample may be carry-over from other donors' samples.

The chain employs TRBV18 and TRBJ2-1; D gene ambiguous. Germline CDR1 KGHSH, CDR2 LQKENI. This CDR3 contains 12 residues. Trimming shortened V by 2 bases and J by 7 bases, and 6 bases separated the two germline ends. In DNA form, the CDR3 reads TGTGCCAGCTCACCAGGGTGGAATGAGCAGTTCTTC. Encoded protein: CASSPGWNEQFF.

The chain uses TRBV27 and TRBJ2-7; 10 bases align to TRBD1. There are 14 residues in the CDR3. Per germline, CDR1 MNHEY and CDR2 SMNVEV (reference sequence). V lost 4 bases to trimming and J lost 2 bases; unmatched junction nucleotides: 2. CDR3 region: CASSWGQGPYEQYF. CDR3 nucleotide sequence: TGTGCCAGCAGTTGGGGACAGGGGCCCTACGAGCAGTACTTC.

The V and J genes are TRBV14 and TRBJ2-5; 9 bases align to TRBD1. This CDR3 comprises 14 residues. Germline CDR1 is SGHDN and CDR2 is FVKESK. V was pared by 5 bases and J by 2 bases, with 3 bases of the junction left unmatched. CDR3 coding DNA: TGTGCCAGCAGCTTTGACAGGGGGCAAGAGACCCAGTACTTC. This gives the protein CASSFDRGQETQYF.